This TCR beta chain was captured by sequencing in a study of a mutant IDH1 vaccine in newly diagnosed glioma. Broader study findings: Across multiple MHC alleles, 93.3% of patients had vaccine-induced responses. Pseudoprogression appeared unlinked to shifts in leading peripheral T cell clonotypes.

TCRdb keeps only in-frame clones here, not all; method: immunoSEQ multiplex PCR. In the table there are around 63,000 clones, more than 85% of which are singletons. With respect to this clone: Its target is not known.

The time point: baseline, week 1 (first vaccination visit). The treatment was: pre-vaccination baseline after standard-of-care therapy. Germline V gives CDR1 MNHNS, CDR2 SASEGT. The CDR3 is 15 residues long. V lost 2 bases, J lost 7 bases, and 5 bases stayed unmatched. This TCR derives from a man aged 45-65 years with glioma. The sequenced sample was PBMCs, obtained from a glioma patient treated with radiotherapy, temozolomide or both. The rearrangement links TRBV6-1 to TRBJ1-4, with 9 bases lining up with TRBD1. Here the CDR3 DNA reads TGTGCCAGCAGTGAACTTACAGGGGGCAGTGAAAAACTGTTTTTT. As protein: CASSELTGGSEKLFF.